This TCR beta chain is drawn from a study of metastatic and nonmetastatic thyroid tumors. About the study: From malignant and benign thyroid patients, repertoires in blood and in tumor or nodule tissue were compared. Notes on the study in general: Malignant tumors reportedly showed significantly higher TCR beta diversity than benign nodules in both blood and tumor.

As for this clone: Antigen unknown.

TCRdb recomputed clones from the PCR reads via MiXCR. Here the sample spans more than 15,000 clones, roughly 29% being singletons. Thyroid surgery took place with no prior treatment in any patient. The V gene end was trimmed by 5 bases and the J gene end by 3 bases; junction bases not matched to a gene: 5. Germline V gene data show CDR1 as DFQATT and CDR2 as SNEGSKA (reference sequence). CDR3 length: 14 residues. The sequence was obtained from a female donor with papillary thyroid cancer or a benign thyroid nodule (not recorded which). Some clones in this sample may be carry-over from other donors' samples. Material for sequencing was blood. The V call is TRBV20-1, the J call TRBJ2-7; 12 bases fit TRBD2. The CDR3 region has the DNA TGCAGTGCTTCACGGACTAGCGGGAACTACGAGCAGTACTTC. Amino acid sequence: CSASRTSGNYEQYF.